This T cell receptor (beta chain) was observed in a study of CD8+ T cells in alopecia areata. The CDR3 covers 12 residues. CDR1 and CDR2 from the germline V gene are LNHDA and SQIVND (reference sequence). The V end lost 7 bases, the J end lost 3 bases, and 7 bases lay between the germline ends. Extracted RNA was reverse transcribed, and the resulting cDNA served as sequencing template. TCRdb's table, derived via immunoSEQ multiplex PCR, lists solely in-frame clones and lacks some. The table records some 220,000 clones, about 50% of them present only once. Sample treatment: oral pan-JAK inhibitor, 5-10 mg twice daily.

V is TRBV19 and J is TRBJ1-5; D not resolved. Sequences were derived from CD4+ T cells sorted from blood, sampled at week 4, from a patient treated with tofacitinib. The TCR was taken from a human donor with alopecia areata. CDR3 bases: TGTGCCAGTAACGGATCCAATCAGCCCCAGCATTTT. Its translation is CASNGSNQPQHF.